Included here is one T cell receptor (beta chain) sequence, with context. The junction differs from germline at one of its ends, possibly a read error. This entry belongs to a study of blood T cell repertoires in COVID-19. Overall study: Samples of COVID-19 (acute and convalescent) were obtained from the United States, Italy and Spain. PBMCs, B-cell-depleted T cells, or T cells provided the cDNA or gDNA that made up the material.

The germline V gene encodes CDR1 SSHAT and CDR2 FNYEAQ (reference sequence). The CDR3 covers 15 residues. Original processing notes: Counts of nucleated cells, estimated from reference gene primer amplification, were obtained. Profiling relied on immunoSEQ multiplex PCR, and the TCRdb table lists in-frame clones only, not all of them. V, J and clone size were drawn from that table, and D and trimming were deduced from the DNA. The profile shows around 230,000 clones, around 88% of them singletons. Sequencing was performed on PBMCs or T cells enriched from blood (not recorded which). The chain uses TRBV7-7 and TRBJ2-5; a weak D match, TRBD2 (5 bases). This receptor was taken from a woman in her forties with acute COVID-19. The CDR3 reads CASSLRVGPQETQYF. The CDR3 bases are TGTGCTAGCAGCCTGCGGGTCGGACCTCAAGAGACCCAGTACTTC.